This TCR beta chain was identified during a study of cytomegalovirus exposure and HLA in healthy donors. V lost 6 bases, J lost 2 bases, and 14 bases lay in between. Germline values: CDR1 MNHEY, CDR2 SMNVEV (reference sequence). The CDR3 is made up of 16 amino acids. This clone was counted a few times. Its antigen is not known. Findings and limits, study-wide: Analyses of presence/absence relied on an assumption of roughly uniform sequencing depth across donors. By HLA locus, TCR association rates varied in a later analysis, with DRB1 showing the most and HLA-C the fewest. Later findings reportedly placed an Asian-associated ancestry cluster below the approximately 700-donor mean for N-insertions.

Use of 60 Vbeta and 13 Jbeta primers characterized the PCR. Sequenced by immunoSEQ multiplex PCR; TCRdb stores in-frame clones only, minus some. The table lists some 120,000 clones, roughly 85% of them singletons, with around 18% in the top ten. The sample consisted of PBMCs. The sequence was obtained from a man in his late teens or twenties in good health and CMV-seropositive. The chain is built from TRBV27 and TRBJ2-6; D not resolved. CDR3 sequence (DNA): TGTGCCAGCAGCCAACCCCCCCGGGCTGGGGCCAACGTCCTGACTTTC. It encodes CASSQPPRAGANVLTF.